The clone carrying this TCR beta chain was detected many times. Coverage ceases 3 residues before the CDR3 finishes, and the germline J gene fills in the end. These data are taken from a study of T cell clonality in common variable immunodeficiency. This CDR3 comprises 20 residues. V shed 5 bases and J 2 bases; nucleotides not matched to a gene: 15. Germline CDR1 PRHDT, CDR2 FYEKMQ (reference sequence). Clones were read by immunoSEQ multiplex PCR, and TCRdb kept only the in-frame ones, dropping some. This sample includes around 52,000 clones with no singletons; its ten biggest clones take up roughly 5.5%.

The TCR sequence derives from a person aged 18 to 75 in good health. J is TRBJ2-1 and V is TRBV13; 13 bases map to TRBD2. The sequencing sample was made of peripheral blood mononuclear cells. The chain's CDR3 is CASSLPRTSGSGGTYNEQFF. CDR3 DNA (partial): TGTGCCAGCAGCCTCCCACGGACTAGCGGGAGCGGAGGCACCTACAATGAG.